Given below is one T cell receptor beta chain in context. This CDR3 spans 12 amino acids. Germline V gives CDR1 ENHRY, CDR2 SYGVKD. Trimming removed 8 bases from V and 1 base from J, with 8 bases in between. The sample comes from a study of Ad26.COV2.S vaccination and SARS-CoV-2 variants. Study information: A participant enrolled in the COV1001 Ad26.COV2.S trial arm provided the sample. Intramuscular Ad26.COV2.S doses were given once or twice, 56 days apart.

Profiling relied on immunoSEQ multiplex PCR, and the TCRdb table lists in-frame clones only, not all of them. In the table there are roughly 270,000 clones, roughly 86% of which are singletons. Treatment reported: 19 received Ad26.COV2.S at low or high dose, single or two shots; 5 received placebo; per-sample allocation not given. Sample collection was performed on day 63 after the first vaccine or placebo injection. A Boston adult aged 18-55 years was the donor. An Ad26 vector expressing Wuhan-strain SARS-CoV-2 spike constituted the vaccine. This receptor was obtained from a person aged 18 to 59 who received the Ad26.COV2.S COVID-19 vaccine or a placebo. This material consisted of peripheral blood, taken in a trial of Ad26.COV2.S vaccine versus placebo. This chain connects TRBV10-3 to TRBJ1-1; D unclear. The CDR3: CAIAQTNTEAFF. CDR3 sequence (DNA): TGTGCCATCGCACAGACGAACACTGAAGCTTTCTTT.